Listed below are T cell receptor beta chains from one sample, sequenced in a study of blood T cell repertoires in COVID-19. This table comes from immunoSEQ multiplex PCR, and its TCRdb copy is limited to in-frame clones, with some not included. The data contain 130,000 or so clones, almost 90% of them singletons. The sample was peripheral blood. These receptors were collected from a woman in her fifties or sixties with acute or convalescent COVID-19. Each CDR3 is given with its conserved first and last residue. Fields, in order: clone size, J gene, V gene, D gene, CDR3 DNA, CDR3 protein. A D gene is named only where the DNA matches it firmly. Clone sizes are given selectively: once, few, many, or a class where the clone is expanded.

.,TRBJ2-5,TRBV5-4,TRBD1,TGTGCCAGCAGCGTACGACAGGGGGCAGGGGAGACCCAGTACTTC,CASSVRQGAGETQYF
.,TRBJ1-2,TRBV6-4,TRBD1,TGTGCCAGCAGCCCCCTGGGACAGGGGGGCGGCTACACCTTC,CASSPLGQGGGYTF
.,TRBJ2-7,TRBV11-2,TRBD2,TGTGCCAGCAGCTTCACTAGCGGGGGGGCAATCCACTACGAGCAGTACTTC,CASSFTSGGAIHYEQYF
.,TRBJ1-3,TRBV6-5,TRBD1,TGTGCCAGCAGGGACAGGTTCTCTGGAAACACCATATATTTT,CASRDRFSGNTIYF
.,TRBJ2-5,TRBV5-6,TRBD2,TGTGCCAGCAGCTTGGGTGGCGGGGGGCCGGGGGAGACCCAGTACTTC,CASSLGGGGPGETQYF
.,TRBJ1-4,TRBV19,TRBD1,TGTGCCAGTAGTACCGGGACAGGGGCCGTTAATGAAAAACTGTTTTTT,CASSTGTGAVNEKLFF
.,TRBJ1-5,TRBV15,.,TGTGCCACCAGCGGTGGCTACAGGTTGGGTAATCAGCCCCAGCATTTT,CATSGGYRLGNQPQHF
few,TRBJ1-6,TRBV30,.,TGTGCCTGGAGTCGACAGCCTAATTCACCCCTCCACTTT,CAWSRQPNSPLHF
.,TRBJ1-6,TRBV28,TRBD1,TGTGCCAGCGGCCTCGGCGGGACAGGGTATTCACCCCTCCACTTT,CASGLGGTGYSPLHF
.,TRBJ2-5,TRBV2,.,TGTGCCAGCAGTTCACAAGAGACCCAGTACTTC,CASSSQETQYF
once,TRBJ1-3,TRBV5-4,TRBD1,TGTGCCAGCAGCTCGACAGGGGGGAATGGAAACACCATATATTTT,CASSSTGGNGNTIYF
.,TRBJ2-1,TRBV19,TRBD2,TGTGCCAGTAGTATAGCGGGGGGGCCTTACAATGAGCAGTTCTTC,CASSIAGGPYNEQFF
.,TRBJ1-1,TRBV28,TRBD1,TGTGCCAGCAGTTTCCCGGGACAGGGGATTAAAGCTTTCTTT,CASSFPGQGIKAFF
.,TRBJ1-2,TRBV20-1,.,TGCAGTGCCCTGGACTCCTATGGCTACACCTTC,CSALDSYGYTF
.,TRBJ2-3,TRBV7-2,.,TGTGCCAGCAGCTTAGGGGCTAGCAGCACAGATACGCAGTATTTT,CASSLGASSTDTQYF
.,TRBJ1-5,TRBV2,.,TGTGCCAGCAGGGCCCAGACAGGTTCTATGGGGCCCCAGCATTTT,CASRAQTGSMGPQHF
once,TRBJ2-7,TRBV19,TRBD1,TGTGCCAGTAGTCCCCGGGACAGGGGGCGAGGCGAGCAGTACTTC,CASSPRDRGRGEQYF
.,TRBJ1-5,TRBV5-6,.,TGTGCCAGCAGCTTGGCACAGGGATCCGGTCAGCCCCAGCATTTT,CASSLAQGSGQPQHF
.,TRBJ1-6,TRBV27,.,TGTGCCAGCAGTTGGACAGTAGGTAAAGGGGCCCTCCACTTT,CASSWTVGKGALHF
.,TRBJ1-2,TRBV19,TRBD1,TGTGCCAGTAGTATAGAGCTGGGACAGGGCCATGGCTACACCTTC,CASSIELGQGHGYTF
once,TRBJ2-5,TRBV5-4,TRBD2,TGTGCCAGCAGCTTGCGACTAGCTGTTGAGACCCAGTACTTC,CASSLRLAVETQYF
.,TRBJ2-7,TRBV6-1,TRBD1,TGTGCCAGCAGTGAGAGGGGGCGCGAGCAGTACTTC,CASSERGREQYF
.,TRBJ2-7,TRBV30,.,TGTGCCTGGAGGCCTACAGGGTTCCACGAGCAGTACTTC,CAWRPTGFHEQYF
.,TRBJ1-4,TRBV10-3,.,TGTGCCATCAGTCCTGAAATAGGGGATAATGAAAAACTGTTTTTT,CAISPEIGDNEKLFF
.,TRBJ2-7,TRBV24-1,.,TGTGCCACCAGTGATCCGAGTACCGAGCAGTACTTC,CATSDPSTEQYF
.,TRBJ2-4,TRBV11-2,.,TGTGCCAGCAGCGGACTAGCCAAAAACATTCAGTACTTC,CASSGLAKNIQYF
many,TRBJ1-2,TRBV2,TRBD1,TGTGCCAGCAGTGAATATCCAGGGGGCTTAGATGGCTACACCTTC,CASSEYPGGLDGYTF
.,TRBJ2-4,TRBV11-2,.,TGTGCCAGCAGCTTAGATAGGGACCCCCGGAGGGGAAACATTCAGTACTTC,CASSLDRDPRRGNIQYF
.,TRBJ1-6,TRBV3-1/TRBV3-2,TRBD1,TGTGCCAGCAGCCCCGGGACAGGGATTAATTCACCCCTCCACTTT,CASSPGTGINSPLHF
.,TRBJ1-1,TRBV5-1,.,TGCGCCAGCAGCTTGGGGCCGTTCGATCTGAACACTGAAGCTTTCTTT,CASSLGPFDLNTEAFF
.,TRBJ1-1,TRBV18,.,TGTGCCAGCTCACCATTCGACGGGCAGGGTCCTGAAGCTTTCTTT,CASSPFDGQGPEAFF
.,TRBJ1-1,TRBV28,.,TGTGCCAGCACCCTGGACGGGGGGAAGACTGAAGCTTTCTTT,CASTLDGGKTEAFF
.,TRBJ2-3,TRBV3-1/TRBV3-2,.,TGTGCCAGCAGCCGAGCCGCGGGCGGATCTTACACAGATACGCAGTATTTT,CASSRAAGGSYTDTQYF
.,TRBJ2-1,TRBV6-5,.,TGTGCCAGCAGTAGCGGCCACTACAATGAGCAGTTCTTC,CASSSGHYNEQFF
once,TRBJ2-5,TRBV11-3,.,TGTGCCAGCAGCTTAGCGGCGGGGAGGCAAGAGACCCAGTACTTC,CASSLAAGRQETQYF
.,TRBJ1-6,TRBV5-5,TRBD1,TGTGCCAGCAGCTCTCAAACGGGACAGAGCTCCTATAATTCACCCCTCCACTTT,CASSSQTGQSSYNSPLHF
.,TRBJ2-1,TRBV6-5,TRBD2,TGTGCCAGCGGCCTAGCGGGCAATGAGCAGTTCTTC,CASGLAGNEQFF
.,TRBJ2-5,TRBV7-2,TRBD1,TGTGCCAGCAGCTTACGAAGGACAGGTTCTCAAGAGACCCAGTACTTC,CASSLRRTGSQETQYF
.,TRBJ2-7,TRBV15,.,TGTGCCACCAGCAGAGAACCAGGGCTCTACGAGCAGTACTTC,CATSREPGLYEQYF
.,TRBJ2-3,TRBV20-1,.,TGCAGTCTCCGTTCAGATACGCAGTATTTT,CSLRSDTQYF
.,TRBJ1-2,TRBV7-2,.,TGTGCCAGCAGCTTAGGCGGCAGCCGTTGGGATGGCTACACCTTC,CASSLGGSRWDGYTF
.,TRBJ1-5,TRBV29-1,TRBD1,TGCAGCGTTTCCAGGGGGCCCGGCAATCAGCCCCAGCATTTT,CSVSRGPGNQPQHF
.,TRBJ1-6,TRBV2,.,TGTGCCAGCAGGCCGGATAATTCACCCCTCCACTTT,CASRPDNSPLHF
.,TRBJ1-2,TRBV7-6,.,TGTGCCAGCAGCTTAGCACGGGGGGCAGGGTATGGCTACACCTTC,CASSLARGAGYGYTF
.,TRBJ1-1,TRBV7-9,.,TGTGCCAGCAGCCCAGGCAGGTTGAACACTGAAGCTTTCTTT,CASSPGRLNTEAFF
.,TRBJ1-6,TRBV7-8,.,TGTGCCAGCAGCTTACAGGGGTGGAATTCACCCCTCCACTTT,CASSLQGWNSPLHF
.,TRBJ2-1,TRBV27,TRBD2,TGTGCCAGCAGTTCCCCCAGCGGGGCGGCGAGTGGTGAGCAGTTCTTC,CASSSPSGAASGEQFF
.,TRBJ2-1,TRBV7-9,.,TGTGCCAGCAGCTCCCTAGGGGAAGAGCAGTTCTTC,CASSSLGEEQFF
.,TRBJ1-2,TRBV5-1,.,TGCGCCAGCAGCTTGGTTGAGGCGGGTGGCGTCGGGTATGGCTACACCTTC,CASSLVEAGGVGYGYTF
.,TRBJ1-3,TRBV7-9,TRBD1,TGTGCCAGCAGCTTAACCCCCGGGACAGGGGGCTCTGGAAACACCATATATTTT,CASSLTPGTGGSGNTIYF
.,TRBJ2-1,TRBV27,.,TGTGCCAGCAGTAATATAGGGACCTACGCCCAGGGGAATGAGCAGTTCTTC,CASSNIGTYAQGNEQFF
.,TRBJ1-4,TRBV5-1,TRBD1,TGCGCCAGCAGCTCGACAGGGGGGATCCGTGGAGCAACTAATGAAAAACTGTTTTTT,CASSSTGGIRGATNEKLFF